This TCR beta chain was documented in a study of identical twins. General study results and limits: Models predicted too little out-of-frame TCR alpha sharing in monozygotic twins.

With 4 bases removed from V and 7 bases from J, the gap between germline ends came to 14 bases. CDR1 and CDR2 from the germline V gene are SEHNR and FQNEAQ (reference sequence). CDR3 length equals 13 residues. This clonotype has just a few counts. As yet, its antigen is unknown. TCRdb redid the calling of the 5' RACE reads with MiXCR, one entry per CDR3 protein. This sample yields 400,000 to 550,000 distinct CDR3 sequences, of which less than 25% are seen a single time; around 0.9% belongs to the top ten. These records were also assigned to another study, of T cells expressing NK-cell markers. That publication notes: The study found these clonotypes also leading the CD3+CD56-NKG2C+ fraction in a few donors.

The sequence came from a woman younger than 30 in good health. Sequenced material: CD4+ T cells sorted from blood. This chain links TRBV7-9 with TRBJ2-7; D gene ambiguous. The CDR3: CASSSAAKLEQYF. CDR3 DNA sequence: TGTGCCAGCAGCTCCGCGGCGAAGTTAGAGCAGTACTTC.